The present T cell receptor (beta chain) was sequenced within a study of blood T cell repertoires in COVID-19. The V and J ends lost 5 bases and 8 bases respectively, with 14 bases between them. Germline V CDR1 and CDR2: LGHDT, YNNKEL (reference sequence). The CDR3 extends over 13 amino acids. TCRdb's copy holds only in-frame clones and misses some; the assay was immunoSEQ multiplex PCR. The sample has 200,000 to 250,000 clones, approximately 86% seen once. The TCR comes from a woman older than 75 with acute or convalescent COVID-19. The chain combines TRBV3-1 (or the pseudogene TRBV3-2) with TRBJ2-3, with D uncertain. The sample was peripheral blood. CDR3 nucleotides: TGTGCCAGCAGCGAAAATAGCCCGGGTACGCAGTATTTT. This codes for CASSENSPGTQYF.